One and the same sample provided the 14 T cell receptor beta chains below, sequenced in a study of technical replicates of blood from several donors. Some clones are missing from TCRdb's copy, which holds only in-frame ones; the method was immunoSEQ multiplex PCR. Among roughly 69,000 clones, 95% to 97% were seen once, and the ten largest hold approximately 0.26%. The specimen sequenced was T cells isolated from PBMCs. Receptors originate from a human donor in good health.

The chain combines TRBV6-5 with TRBJ1-2; 11 bases match TRBD1. The CDR3 is 14 amino acids. The ends lost 5 bases at V and 7 bases at J; junction bases unmatched: 6. Germline V gives CDR1 MNHEY, CDR2 SVGAGI. CDR3 region: CASSLTGTGGGYTF. The CDR3 DNA sequence: TGTGCCAGCAGTCTTACCGGGACAGGGGGTGGCTACACCTTC.

The chain has TRBV6-1 and TRBJ1-2; a possible D gene is TRBD1 (6 bases). CDR1 is MNHNS and CDR2 is SASEGT in the germline V gene. This CDR3 has 13 residues. V was pared by 6 bases and J by 4 bases, with 12 bases between. DNA of the CDR3: TGTGCCAGCAGGGATACAGGGACCTATGGCTACACCTTC. It specifies CASRDTGTYGYTF.

This clone appeared once. CDR3 protein: CASSLDRNTEAFF. The CDR3, as DNA: TGTGCCAGCAGCCTCGACAGGAACACTGAAGCTTTCTTT. The rearrangement joins TRBV7-2 to TRBJ1-1; D may be TRBD1 (5 bases). Germline CDR1 SGHTA, CDR2 FQGNSA. Between the trimmed V and J ends, which lost 5 bases and 1 base, there was a span of 8 bases. The CDR3 consists of 13 residues.

V is TRBV18 and J is TRBJ2-5; TRBD2 might be the D (6 bases). CDR3 length: 16 amino acids. The V end was cut by 0 bases, the J end by 2 bases, with 13 bases between. From germline, CDR1 is KGHSH and CDR2 LQKENI. CDR3 nucleotides: TGTGCCAGCTCACCACCACGGCGGGACCCGCAAGAGACCCAGTACTTC. Its protein is CASSPPRRDPQETQYF.

This clone occurred a few times. CDR3 nucleotides: TGTGCCAGCAGCCATTCGGCGGGGGGGGGCACTGAAGCTTTCTTT. Residues: CASSHSAGGGTEAFF. The J gene is TRBJ1-1, the V gene TRBV6-6; TRBD1 might be the D (5 bases). V lost 6 bases, J lost 4 bases, and 18 bases lay in between. Looked up from germline, CDR1 is MNHNY and CDR2 is SVGAGI (reference sequence). The CDR3 loop spans 15 amino acids.

The V gene is TRBV19, the J gene TRBJ1-1; 7 nucleotides align to TRBD1. Germline CDR1 reads LNHDA; CDR2 reads SQIVND (reference sequence). This CDR3 comprises 13 residues. V gave up 7 bases and J gave up 4 bases; unmatched junction bases: 6. The chain's CDR3 is CASTLTGTTEAFF. The CDR3 nucleotides are TGTGCCAGTACCCTGACAGGGACCACTGAAGCTTTCTTT.

The V call is TRBV18, the J call TRBJ2-7; 10 bases are shared with TRBD1. The CDR3 covers 19 residues. With V trimmed by 4 bases and J by 4 bases, 19 bases remained unmatched. Germline-derived CDR1 and CDR2 are KGHSH and LQKENI. The CDR3 nucleotides read TGTGCCAGCTCACTTCTGGGGACAGGGGAAGGGACTAGAGGTTACGAGCAGTACTTC. Protein: CASSLLGTGEGTRGYEQYF.

This chain joins TRBV11-2 and TRBJ1-5, with D tentatively TRBD1 (6 bases). With 5 bases removed from V and 0 bases from J, the gap between germline ends came to 20 bases. From germline, CDR1 is SGHAT and CDR2 FQNNGV. The CDR3 totals 18 residues. CDR3 loop: CASSHGQSGLISNQPQHF. The CDR3 DNA is TGTGCCAGCAGCCACGGACAGTCCGGATTAATTAGCAATCAGCCCCAGCATTTT.

The chain recombines TRBV5-1 with TRBJ2-7; TRBD2 matches at 7 bases. Germline V gene data show CDR1 as SGHRS and CDR2 as YFSETQ. The CDR3 sequence is 17 residues long. The V segment lost 0 bases and the J segment 2 bases; nucleotides outside the gene matches: 11. DNA for the CDR3: TGCGCCAGCAGCTTGGTAGTAGGGCGGGAGATCCCCTACGAGCAGTACTTC. Translated: CASSLVVGREIPYEQYF.

The chain joins TRBV5-8 to TRBJ2-3, with TRBD2 as a possible D gene (6 bases). This CDR3 comprises 15 residues. Germline CDR1 reads SGHTS; CDR2 reads YDEGEE. V dropped 0 bases and J dropped 2 bases, with 10 bases sitting between them. This CDR3 reads CASSLGTTYTDTQYF. The DNA of the CDR3 is TGTGCCAGCAGCTTGGGGACTACCTACACAGATACGCAGTATTTT.

The V and J genes are TRBV28 and TRBJ1-3; maybe TRBD1 (6 bases). The ends were cut back, 10 bases at V and 0 bases at J, with 13 bases in the middle. The V gene's germline CDR1 is MDHEN and CDR2 SYDVKM. The CDR3 loop spans 14 amino acids. The CDR3 nucleotides read TGTGCCACCAATGGGGACACCTCTGGAAACACCATATATTTT. It specifies CATNGDTSGNTIYF.

This clone was counted a single time. V usage is TRBV6-5 and J usage is TRBJ1-1, with D unclear. V dropped 0 bases and J dropped 4 bases, with 15 bases sitting between them. The CDR3 covers 16 residues. The germline CDR1 and CDR2 sequences are MNHEY and SVGAGI. The CDR3 sequence is CASSYSRPVSGTEAFF. For the CDR3, the DNA is TGTGCCAGCAGTTACTCACGCCCCGTCAGTGGCACTGAAGCTTTCTTT.

The chain combines TRBV7-2 with TRBJ1-2; 9 nucleotides line up with TRBD1. Unmatched junction bases numbered 6, after V lost 5 bases and J lost 2 bases. Germline CDR1 is SGHTA and CDR2 is FQGNSA. There are 15 residues in the CDR3. This CDR3 reads CASSPGTGLNYGYTF. CDR3 coding DNA: TGTGCCAGCAGCCCCGGGACAGGGCTCAACTATGGCTACACCTTC.

The rearrangement uses TRBV4-1 and TRBJ2-2; D possibly corresponds to TRBD1 (5 bases). Per the germline V gene, CDR1 is MGHRA and CDR2 is YSYEKL. Trimming took 0 bases from V and 6 from J, leaving 23 bases between them. There are 19 residues in the CDR3. The CDR3 is CASSQDRAFGRASAGELFF. The CDR3 nucleotides read TGCGCCAGCAGCCAAGATAGAGCATTCGGCAGGGCTTCGGCCGGGGAGCTGTTTTTT.